This T cell receptor beta chain was captured in a study of T cell responses to AZD1222 COVID-19 vaccine. Study observations and caveats: Vaccine-related CD4 TCRs covered spike, predominating at 160-218 and 743-854. Regions left unmutated in variants are reportedly the target of nearly half of spike-specific TCRs. Vaccination with two AZD1222 doses was followed by a rise in Spike-specific TCR breadth and depth. At study baseline, merely more than 5 AZD1222 recipients were seropositive.

As concerns this clone: Its cognate antigen is unknown.

Germline V CDR1 and CDR2: MNHEY, SMNVEV (reference sequence). V lost 7 bases to trimming and J lost 7 bases, with 29 bases between them. The CDR3 is 17 residues long. The data were produced by immunoSEQ multiplex PCR, yet TCRdb's version contains in-frame clones alone and is incomplete. The table lists some 150,000 clones, around 90% of them singletons. The receptor's source is an adult who received the MenACWY meningococcal vaccine as a control. This sample comprised peripheral blood, obtained 28 days after the second dose of the MenACWY control vaccine. The chain couples TRBV27 to TRBJ2-7; TRBD2 is a possible D gene (6 bases). The CDR3 sequence is CASTYLGGDQQGAEQYF. CDR3 in DNA: TGTGCCAGCACCTACTTGGGCGGGGACCAGCAGGGCGCTGAGCAGTACTTC.